The T cell receptor (beta chain) under discussion was sequenced for a study of blood T cells in healthy people across ages. PCR was performed a second time for 7 to 11 cycles using a sample-barcoded 5' primer and a J-beta primer mix. MiXCR, run by TCRdb on the 5' RACE reads, gives a single entry per CDR3 protein. Among approximately 1,000,000 distinct CDR3 sequences listed, around two fifths were seen once. Healthy individuals of Caucasian origin from Russia, aged roughly 6 to 90, served as donors. Study-wide points: Diversity figures derived from one million T cells were judged to underestimate the true value. Naive CD4+ cell counts and diversity both ran higher in long-lived than in aged donors. Per-million-T-cell TCR beta diversity fell roughly linearly with age.

With 6 bases removed from V and 6 bases from J, the gap between germline ends came to 7 bases. Germline CDR1 and CDR2: KGHDR and SFDVKD. The CDR3 has 12 amino acids. Turning to this clonotype: The antigen is undetermined.

The material sequenced was blood. This chain links TRBV24-1 with TRBJ2-2, with D perhaps matching TRBD2 (5 bases). The receptor was derived from a man in his late teens or twenties in good health. The CDR3: CATSRESGELFF. The CDR3 DNA reads as TGTGCCACCAGTCGGGAATCCGGGGAGCTGTTTTTT.